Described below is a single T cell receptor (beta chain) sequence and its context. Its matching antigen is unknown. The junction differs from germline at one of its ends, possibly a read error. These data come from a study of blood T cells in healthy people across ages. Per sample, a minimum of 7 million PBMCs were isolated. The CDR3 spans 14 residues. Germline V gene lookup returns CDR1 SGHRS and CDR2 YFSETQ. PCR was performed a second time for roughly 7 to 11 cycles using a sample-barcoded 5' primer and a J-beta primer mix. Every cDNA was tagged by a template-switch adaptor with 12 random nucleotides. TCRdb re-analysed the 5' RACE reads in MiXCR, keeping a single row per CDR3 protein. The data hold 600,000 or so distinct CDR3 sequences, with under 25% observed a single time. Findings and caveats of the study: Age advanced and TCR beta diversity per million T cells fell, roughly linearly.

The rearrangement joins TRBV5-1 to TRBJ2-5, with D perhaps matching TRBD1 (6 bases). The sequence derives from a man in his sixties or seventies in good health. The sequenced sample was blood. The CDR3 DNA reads TGCGCCAGCAGTTGGACACAGGGTAACAATGAGCAGATCTTC. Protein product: CASSWTQGNNEQIF.